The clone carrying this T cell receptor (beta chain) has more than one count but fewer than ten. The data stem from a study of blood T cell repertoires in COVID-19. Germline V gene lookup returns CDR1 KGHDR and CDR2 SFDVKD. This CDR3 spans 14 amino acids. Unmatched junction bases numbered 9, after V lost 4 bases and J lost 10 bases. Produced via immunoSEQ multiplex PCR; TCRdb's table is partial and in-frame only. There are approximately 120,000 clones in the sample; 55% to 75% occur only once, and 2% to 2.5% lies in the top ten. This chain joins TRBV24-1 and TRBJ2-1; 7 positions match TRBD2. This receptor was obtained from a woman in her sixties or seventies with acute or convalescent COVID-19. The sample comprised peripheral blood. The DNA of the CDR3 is TGTGCCACCAGTGACCCGACTAGCAAAGGCGAGCAGTTCTTC. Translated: CATSDPTSKGEQFF.